These 24 T cell receptor beta chains originate from one sample sequenced in a study of CD8 T cells in ankylosing spondylitis. Their target antigens are unknown. General study findings and limits: Blood of patients with ankylosing spondylitis appeared to be characterized by a TCR beta motif of roughly eight highly homologous variants.

TCRdb reanalysed the 5' RACE reads using MiXCR and keeps one entry per CDR3 protein. This table holds some 840,000 distinct CDR3 sequences, roughly 10% found once. The material sequenced was blood, either unsorted or a sorted T cell fraction (not recorded which). These receptors were obtained from a male donor with ankylosing spondylitis.

The chain carries TRBV6-2 or TRBV6-3 and TRBJ1-1, with D possibly being TRBD1 (6 bases). The germline V gene encodes CDR1 MNHEY and CDR2 SVGEGT. Trimming stripped 3 bases from V and 1 base from J, with 12 bases between. CDR3 size: 15 residues. CDR3 coding DNA: TGTGCCAGCAGTTATAAGCGGACAGCGAACACTGAAGCTTTCTTT. Translating gives CASSYKRTANTEAFF.

This clonotype was seen only a few times. This chain links TRBV4-3 with TRBJ1-4, with a possible D match to TRBD1 (6 bases). Trimming cost V 4 bases and J 11 bases, with 14 bases left between them. Germline V gene data show CDR1 as LGHNA and CDR2 as YSLEER. This CDR3 contains 13 residues. CDR3: CASSRRDNGKLFF. CDR3 coding DNA: TGCGCCAGCAGCCGCCGGGACAATGGCAAACTGTTTTTT.

This clonotype was seen a handful of times. This chain joins TRBV4-3 and TRBJ1-1; TRBD1 agrees at 11 bases. Germline V CDR1 and CDR2: LGHNA, YSLEER. V lost 0 bases, J lost 5 bases, and 2 bases stayed unmatched. The CDR3 contains 15 residues. The CDR3 region is CASSQDGTGGTEAFF. Here the CDR3 DNA reads TGCGCCAGCAGCCAAGATGGGACAGGGGGAACTGAAGCTTTCTTT.

This clonotype was recorded at least ten times. The rearrangement uses TRBV29-1 and TRBJ1-1; TRBD1 might be the D (5 bases). Per germline, CDR1 SQVTM and CDR2 ANQGSEA. V lost 1 base and J 9 bases, leaving 12 bases between the germline ends. This CDR3 is 12 amino acids long. In DNA, the CDR3 is TGCAGCGTTGAAGGAGGGGCGGGAAAAGCTTTCTTT. This gives the protein CSVEGGAGKAFF.

V and J are TRBV5-1 and TRBJ2-7; 8 nucleotides align to TRBD2. From germline, CDR1 is SGHRS and CDR2 YFSETQ. With V trimmed by 6 bases and J by 0 bases, 8 bases remained unmatched. The CDR3 extends over 15 amino acids. Written as DNA, the CDR3 is TGCGCCAGCAATCGTGTAGCGGGGTCCTCCTACGAGCAGTACTTC. As protein: CASNRVAGSSYEQYF.

The genes are TRBV5-6 and TRBJ2-7; D is unresolved. The CDR3 length is 13 residues. The ends were cut back, 0 bases at V and 3 bases at J, with 7 bases in the middle. Germline V CDR1 and CDR2: SGHDT, YYEEEE. Here the CDR3 reads CASSLGPFYEQYF. In nucleotides, the CDR3 is TGTGCCAGCAGCTTGGGGCCATTCTACGAGCAGTACTTC. The full variable domain, its missing parts supplied by reference TRBV5-6 and TRBJ2-7, is DAGVTQSPTHLIKTRGQQVTLRCSPKSGHDTVSWYQQALGQGPQFIFQYYEEEERQRGNFPDRFSGHQFPNYSSELNVNALLLGDSALYLCASSLGPFYEQYFGPGTRLTVT.

This clonotype occurred a few times. The chain carries TRBV27 and TRBJ1-1; D is unclear. CDR3 length: 13 residues. The V and J ends lost 10 bases and 0 bases respectively, with 12 bases between them. Looked up from germline, CDR1 is MNHEY and CDR2 is SMNVEV (reference sequence). CDR3 DNA sequence: TGTGCCACGCGGGCGGTCGTGAACACTGAAGCTTTCTTT. Residues: CATRAVVNTEAFF.

This clonotype has ten or more counts. V is TRBV15 and J is TRBJ1-2, with TRBD1 matching over 10 bases. The CDR3 has 15 amino acids. CDR1 and CDR2 from the germline V gene are LNHNV and YYDKDF (reference sequence). V shed 5 bases and J 7 bases; nucleotides not matched to a gene: 10. In nucleotides, the CDR3 is TGTGCCACCAGCCCAGACAGGGGGCGAGACGGTGGCTACACCTTC. It yields the protein CATSPDRGRDGGYTF. Complete variable domain (other parts from reference TRBV15 and TRBJ1-2): DAMVIQNPRYQVTQFGKPVTLSCSQTLNHNVMYWYQQKSSQAPKLLFHYYDKDFNNEADTPDNFQSRRPNTSFCFLDIRSPGLGDTAMYLCATSPDRGRDGGYTFGSGTRLTVV.

This clonotype was observed at least ten times. The CDR3 loop reads CSAREIRDRQFF. The CDR3 DNA sequence: TGCAGTGCTAGAGAGATTCGGGACCGACAGTTCTTC. This chain joins TRBV20-1 and TRBJ2-1; D tentatively reads TRBD1 or TRBD2 (5 bases each). Germline CDR1 is DFQATT and CDR2 is SNEGSKA (reference sequence). CDR3 length: 12 amino acids. Trimming left V 0 bases short and J 13 bases short, with 13 bases between.

V usage is TRBV10-3 and J usage is TRBJ1-5; D is uncertain. The length of the CDR3 is 18 residues. The V end was cut by 0 bases, the J end by 2 bases, with 17 bases between. The germline V gene has CDR1 ENHRY and CDR2 SYGVKD. The CDR3 reads CAISESIWTGGGNQPQHF. The CDR3 DNA follows: TGTGCCATCAGTGAGTCGATCTGGACCGGCGGGGGCAATCAGCCCCAGCATTTT.

This chain uses TRBV6-1 with TRBJ2-5; no clear D. The V gene lost 4 bases and the J gene lost 2 bases, with 5 bases spanning the gap. The CDR3 contains 12 residues. CDR1 and CDR2 from the germline V gene are MNHNS and SASEGT. The CDR3, as DNA: TGTGCCAGCAGTGCCCTACAAGAGACCCAGTACTTC. It specifies CASSALQETQYF.

A single count supports this clonotype. The rearrangement joins TRBV2 to TRBJ2-5, with 9 bases lining up with TRBD1. This CDR3 spans 14 amino acids. The germline V gene encodes CDR1 SNHLY and CDR2 FYNNEI. V lost 6 bases, J lost 4 bases, and 6 bases stayed unmatched. The CDR3 protein is CASRGDRVRETQYF. In DNA, the CDR3 is TGTGCCAGCAGAGGGGACAGGGTGAGAGAGACCCAGTACTTC. Based on the CDR3 plus reference TRBV2 and TRBJ2-5, the full variable domain is EPEVTQTPSHQVTQMGQEVILRCVPISNHLYFYWYRQILGQKVEFLVSFYNNEISEKSEIFDDQFSVERPDGSNFTLKIRSTKLEDSAMYFCASRGDRVRETQYFGPGTRLLVL.

This chain connects TRBV18 to TRBJ2-5, with D possibly TRBD2 on 5 matching bases. Germline V gene sequence: CDR1 KGHSH, CDR2 LQKENI. The length of the CDR3 is 15 residues. The ends were cut back, 3 bases at V and 3 bases at J, with 14 bases in the middle. CDR3 DNA: TGTGCCAGCTCACCTCTGCCGGGATCGGAAGAGACCCAGTACTTC. It yields the protein CASSPLPGSEETQYF.

This clonotype occurred a few times. The chain joins TRBV6-2 or TRBV6-3 to TRBJ2-7; 11 nucleotides align to TRBD2. The V gene end was trimmed by 7 bases and the J gene end by 4 bases; junction bases not matched to a gene: 6. Germline V gene lookup returns CDR1 MNHEY and CDR2 SVGEGT. The CDR3 contains 14 residues. CDR3 loop: CASKRLAGSYEQYF. For the CDR3, the DNA is TGTGCCAGCAAGAGACTAGCGGGGTCATACGAGCAGTACTTC.

This clonotype was counted between two and nine times. The rearrangement links TRBV7-2 to TRBJ2-1; D could derive from TRBD1 or TRBD2 (5 bases each). Germline CDR1 reads SGHTA; CDR2 reads FQGNSA. This CDR3 has 15 residues. V shed 5 bases and J shed 8 bases, with 19 bases lying between them. The CDR3, as DNA: TGTGCCAGCAGCCCGGGGTACCCCTGGGACCATGAGCAGTTCTTC. Translated: CASSPGYPWDHEQFF.

On this clonotype: This CDR3 is missing its conserved last phenylalanine or tryptophan, likely due to a read error. The rearrangement uses TRBV5-5 and TRBJ1-1; D gene uncertain. V was trimmed by 0 bases and J by 4 bases, leaving 4 bases between them. The CDR3 extends over 12 amino acids. Germline loops: CDR1 SGHKS, CDR2 YYEKEE (reference sequence). The CDR3 is CASSLGLTEAFI. CDR3 nucleotide sequence: TGTGCCAGCAGCTTGGGCCTCACTGAAGCTTTCATT.

The chain couples TRBV12-5 to TRBJ2-5; TRBD1 matches at 7 bases. The junction had 7 bases not matched to a gene; V was cut back by 0 bases and J by 3 bases. The CDR3 has 16 amino acids. CDR1 is LGHNT, CDR2 FRNRAP, per germline. The chain's CDR3 is CASGLVIRTGKETQYF. In DNA, the CDR3 is TGTGCTAGTGGTTTGGTAATCCGGACAGGAAAAGAGACCCAGTACTTC.

The gene calls are TRBV7-2 and TRBJ1-2; 9 bases match TRBD1. The junction had 6 bases not matched to a gene; V was cut back by 5 bases and J by 8 bases. The CDR3 is made up of 13 amino acids. Germline loops: CDR1 SGHTA, CDR2 FQGNSA. The CDR3 DNA reads as TGTGCCAGCAGCCTTGGACAGGGGAAGGGCTACACCTTC. Translation gives CASSLGQGKGYTF.

The genes are TRBV20-1 and TRBJ1-6; unclear D gene. Trimming pared 5 bases from V and 6 bases from J, leaving 5 bases between. From germline, CDR1 is DFQATT and CDR2 SNEGSKA (reference sequence). This CDR3 spans 11 amino acids. Written as DNA, the CDR3 is TGCAGTGCTGGGCTTAATTCACCCCTCCACTTT. Protein sequence: CSAGLNSPLHF.

Many counts were recorded for this clonotype. The rearrangement uses TRBV5-6 and TRBJ1-1, with D uncertain. This CDR3 has 15 amino acids. Trimming cost V 4 bases and J 3 bases, with 16 bases left between them. Germline-derived CDR1 and CDR2 are SGHDT and YYEEEE. CDR3 in amino acids: CASSLFPGEDTEAFF. The DNA for the CDR3 is TGTGCCAGCAGCCTCTTCCCGGGCGAGGACACTGAAGCTTTCTTT.

Here the CDR3 DNA reads TGTGCCAGCAGTTTGGGAGCTACCTATGGCTACACCTTC. Translated: CASSLGATYGYTF. The J gene is TRBJ1-2, the V gene TRBV12-3 or TRBV12-4; no clear D. The ends were cut back, 3 bases at V and 4 bases at J, with 9 bases in the middle. The CDR3 contains 13 residues.

This clonotype was recorded a few times. J is TRBJ2-3 and V is TRBV5-1, with D possibly being TRBD1 (6 bases). The length of the CDR3 is 14 residues. Germline CDR1 is SGHRS and CDR2 is YFSETQ. Trimming took off 4 bases at V and 2 bases at J, with 11 bases between the two ends. The CDR3 sequence: CASSPRQATDTQYF. The DNA of the CDR3 is TGCGCCAGCAGCCCCCGACAGGCCACAGATACGCAGTATTTT.

This clonotype was detected many times. V usage is TRBV12-3 or TRBV12-4 and J usage is TRBJ2-2; the D is unclear. The CDR3 length is 14 residues. V lost 7 bases and J lost 6, with 15 bases in between. This CDR3 reads CASTALEGSGELFF. Here the CDR3 DNA reads TGTGCCAGCACCGCCCTTGAAGGTTCCGGGGAGCTGTTTTTT.

This chain uses TRBV5-1 with TRBJ2-6; TRBD1 might be the D (7 bases). This CDR3 is built from 19 residues. V was cut by 2 bases and J by 3 bases, with 21 bases left in between. Germline lookup yields CDR1 SGHRS and CDR2 YFSETQ. The CDR3, as DNA: TGCGCCAGCAGCTTCGCAGCTACCAGGGGGGCTAGTGGGGCCAACGTCCTGACTTTC. Its translation is CASSFAATRGASGANVLTF.